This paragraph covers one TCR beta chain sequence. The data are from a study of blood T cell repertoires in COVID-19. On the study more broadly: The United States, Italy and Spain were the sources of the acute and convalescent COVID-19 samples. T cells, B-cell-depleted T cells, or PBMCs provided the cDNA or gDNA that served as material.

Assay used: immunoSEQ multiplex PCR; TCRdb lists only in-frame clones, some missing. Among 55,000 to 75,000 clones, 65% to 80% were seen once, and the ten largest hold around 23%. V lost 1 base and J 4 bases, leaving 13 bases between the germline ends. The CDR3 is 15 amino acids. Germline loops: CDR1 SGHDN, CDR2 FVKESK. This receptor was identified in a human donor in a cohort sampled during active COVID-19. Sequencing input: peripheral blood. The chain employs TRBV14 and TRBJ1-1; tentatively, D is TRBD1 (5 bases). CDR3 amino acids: CASSQAGRRVTEAFF. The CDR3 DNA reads TGTGCCAGCAGCCAAGCAGGGCGACGCGTCACTGAAGCTTTCTTT. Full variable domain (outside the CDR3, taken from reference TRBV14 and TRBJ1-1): EAGVTQFPSHSVIEKGQTVTLRCDPISGHDNLYWYRRVMGKEIKFLLHFVKESKQDESGMPNNRFLAERTGGTYSTLKVQPAELEDSGVYFCASSQAGRRVTEAFFGQGTRLTVV.